These 16 T cell receptor beta chains were all obtained from the same sample, sequenced in a study of shared clonotypes between healthy human individuals. As defined, naive CD8 cells were CD45RO-negative and positively selected for CCR7, with terminally differentiated effector memory CD45RA+ cells excluded. Data came from immunoSEQ multiplex PCR; TCRdb stores just in-frame clones and leaves some out. The sample lists over 2 million clones; 85% to 95% were seen once. Sequenced input: naive CD8+ T cells sorted from blood. All receptors come from a man between 18 and 29 years old in good health.

The chain recombines TRBV10-2 with TRBJ1-1; D is unclear. With 2 bases removed from V and 9 bases from J, the gap between germline ends came to 13 bases. The germline V gene has CDR1 WSHSY and CDR2 SAAADI. The CDR3 extends over 13 amino acids. The CDR3, as DNA: TGCGCCAGCAGTGAGGGTTTCACCTTGCAAGCTTTCTTT. It codes for CASSEGFTLQAFF.

This clone was recorded once. The chain combines TRBV10-3 with TRBJ2-2; D not resolved. The CDR3 covers 13 residues. V was pared by 8 bases and J by 1 base, with 8 bases between. Germline V gene lookup returns CDR1 ENHRY and CDR2 SYGVKD. The CDR3 loop reads CAIGRENTGELFF. CDR3 bases: TGTGCCATCGGTCGTGAGAACACCGGGGAGCTGTTTTTT.

The genes are TRBV19 and TRBJ2-2; D unresolved. This CDR3 is built from 13 residues. The germline V and J ends were trimmed by 6 bases and 2 bases, with 7 bases remaining between them. Per germline, CDR1 LNHDA and CDR2 SQIVND (reference sequence). CDR3 loop: CASSLSNTGELFF. In nucleotides, the CDR3 is TGTGCCAGTAGCCTTAGTAACACCGGGGAGCTGTTTTTT. Full variable domain (outside the CDR3, taken from reference TRBV19 and TRBJ2-2): DGGITQSPKYLFRKEGQNVTLSCEQNLNHDAMYWYRQDPGQGLRLIYYSQIVNDFQKGDIAEGYSVSREKKESFPLTVTSAQKNPTAFYLCASSLSNTGELFFGEGSRLTVL.

The CDR3 DNA follows: TGTGCCTGGGACCCGGGACAGGGATTCGGTGAAGCTTTCTTT. It translates to CAWDPGQGFGEAFF. This chain uses TRBV30 with TRBJ1-1, with 9 bases aligning to TRBD1. Germline values: CDR1 GTSNPN, CDR2 SVGIG (reference sequence). With V trimmed by 5 bases and J by 7 bases, 11 bases remained unmatched. There are 14 residues in the CDR3.

On this clone itself: A much larger clone lies one base from this, so it may be a read error. Other DNA sequences from this sample encode an identical CDR3 as well. The chain joins TRBV29-1 to TRBJ1-1; no definite D call. This CDR3 has 10 amino acids. The germline V gene encodes CDR1 SQVTM and CDR2 ANQGSEA. The CDR3 is CSAPCSEAFF. CDR3 sequence (DNA): TGCAGCGCCCCTTGCTCTGAGGCTTTCTTT.

Turning to this clone: The identical CDR3 is also encoded by other nucleotide sequences in the sample. V and J are TRBV29-1 and TRBJ2-5, with 7 bases lining up with TRBD1. The trim removed 6 bases at V and 0 bases at J, leaving 4 bases unmatched. CDR1 and CDR2 (germline): SQVTM, ANQGSEA. This CDR3 spans 13 amino acids. CDR3 DNA: TGCAGCGTCGAGGGACAGTACCAAGAGACCCAGTACTTC. It translates to CSVEGQYQETQYF.

This sequence joins TRBV6-6 and TRBJ2-5, with 7 bases identical to TRBD2. The CDR3 runs to 15 residues. Germline CDR1 MNHNY, CDR2 SVGAGI (reference sequence). The V gene end was trimmed by 6 bases and the J gene end by 5 bases; junction bases not matched to a gene: 12. This chain's CDR3 is CASSLQSGNGETQYF. DNA of the CDR3: TGTGCCAGCAGCCTCCAAAGCGGGAATGGCGAGACCCAGTACTTC.

The chain recombines TRBV30 with TRBJ2-1; either TRBD1 or TRBD2 may supply D (5 bases each). Trimming stripped 0 bases from V and 2 bases from J, with 14 bases between. Germline V gene lookup returns CDR1 GTSNPN and CDR2 SVGIG (reference sequence). CDR3 length equals 16 residues. The CDR3 nucleotides read TGTGCCTGGAGTGTACTAGAGGGGCTCACCTACAATGAGCAGTTCTTC. Its protein product is CAWSVLEGLTYNEQFF. Variable domain in full (rest from reference TRBV30 and TRBJ2-1): SQTIHQWPATLVQPVGSPLSLECTVEGTSNPNLYWYRQAAGRGLQLLFYSVGIGQISSEVPQNLSASRPQDRQFILSSKKLLLSDSGFYLCAWSVLEGLTYNEQFFGPGTRLTVL.

To note about this clone: The same CDR3 can be traced to other DNA sequences in this sample. The chain recombines TRBV7-9 with TRBJ2-5; D uncertain. Germline CDR1 SEHNR, CDR2 FQNEAQ (reference sequence). The CDR3 loop spans 14 amino acids. V lost 1 base, J lost 5 bases, and 11 bases lay in between. CDR3 sequence: CASSLVGTQETQYF. The CDR3 DNA sequence: TGTGCCAGCAGCTTAGTGGGCACGCAGGAGACCCAGTACTTC. Based on the CDR3 plus reference TRBV7-9 and TRBJ2-5, the full variable domain is DTGVSQNPRHKITKRGQNVTFRCDPISEHNRLYWYRQTLGQGPEFLTYFQNEAQLEKSRLLSDRFSAERPKGSFSTLEIQRTEQGDSAMYLCASSLVGTQETQYFGPGTRLLVL.

Comments on this clone: Distinct nucleotide sequences in the sample also encode this CDR3. The chain links TRBV28 to TRBJ2-1; D unclear. The CDR3 is 12 amino acids. The germline V and J ends were trimmed by 6 bases and 4 bases, with 7 bases remaining between them. The germline V gene has CDR1 MDHEN and CDR2 SYDVKM. The CDR3: CASSPGYNEQFF. CDR3 sequence (DNA): TGTGCCAGCAGCCCTGGATACAATGAGCAGTTCTTC.

This clone was picked up a small number of times. This rearrangement joins TRBV11-3 to TRBJ1-1; 7 bases are shared with TRBD1. This CDR3 comprises 15 residues. V gave up 4 bases and J gave up 3 bases; unmatched junction bases: 8. In germline, CDR1 is SGHNT, CDR2 YENEEA. The CDR3 DNA follows: TGTGCCAGCAGCTCACGCCACACAGGGGACACTGAAGCTTTCTTT. Residues: CASSSRHTGDTEAFF.

This clone was seen once. The chain uses TRBV4-1 and TRBJ2-1; a weak D match, TRBD2 (6 bases). The V end lost 8 bases, the J end lost 1 base, and 12 bases lay between the germline ends. The germline V gene has CDR1 MGHRA and CDR2 YSYEKL. The CDR3 sequence is 14 residues long. Written as DNA, the CDR3 is TGCGCCAGCGGAATCGCGGGGTCCTACAATGAGCAGTTCTTC. Its protein is CASGIAGSYNEQFF.

V usage is TRBV19 and J usage is TRBJ2-3; 7 bases map to TRBD2. Germline CDR1 reads LNHDA; CDR2 reads SQIVND (reference sequence). This CDR3 is 15 amino acids long. With V trimmed by 5 bases and J by 2 bases, 7 bases remained unmatched. CDR3 sequence: CASSRPSGYTDTQYF. The CDR3 DNA reads TGTGCCAGTAGTCGCCCTAGCGGATACACAGATACGCAGTATTTT.

As regards this clone: Other DNA sequences in this specimen translate into the identical CDR3. The gene calls are TRBV4-1 and TRBJ1-1, with D unresolved. The V end lost 0 bases, the J end lost 0 bases, and 5 bases lay between the germline ends. The CDR3 runs to 14 residues. From germline, CDR1 is MGHRA and CDR2 YSYEKL. CDR3 DNA sequence: TGCGCCAGCAGCCAAGAGACGATGAACACTGAAGCTTTCTTT. Translating gives CASSQETMNTEAFF.

The rearrangement links TRBV6-5 to TRBJ2-3, with 7 bases that match TRBD2. The germline V gene encodes CDR1 MNHEY and CDR2 SVGAGI. V was clipped by 7 bases and J by 5 bases; unmatched bases: 12. This CDR3 contains 15 residues. CDR3 protein: CASNGVSGGLDTQYF. For the CDR3, the DNA is TGTGCCAGCAATGGGGTTTCCGGGGGGTTAGATACGCAGTATTTT.

The gene calls are TRBV28 and TRBJ2-2; 12 positions match TRBD1. J was trimmed by 5 bases and V by 5 bases; bases with no gene match: 6. CDR3 length: 16 amino acids. CDR1 and CDR2 (germline): MDHEN, SYDVKM. CDR3 in DNA: TGTGCCAGCAGTCAGGGACAGGGGGCAAGAACCGGGGAGCTGTTTTTT. Its translation: CASSQGQGARTGELFF.